This T cell receptor (beta chain) appears in the sequencing data of a study of T cell responses to AZD1222 COVID-19 vaccine. Overall study results and limits: Donors in the cohort were predominantly white British and more often female, and clonal diversity was possibly underestimated. Distributed over spike, vaccine-associated CD4 TCRs predominated at 160-218 and 743-854. The number of AZD1222 recipients seropositive at baseline was only six. The study reported that nearly half of spike-specific TCRs target unmutated variant regions.

V trimming: 3 bases; J trimming: 8 bases; junction bases outside the gene matches: 2. Germline CDR1 reads SGDLS; CDR2 reads YYNGEE. This CDR3 is built from 12 residues. Profiled with immunoSEQ multiplex PCR; TCRdb holds only in-frame clones, not every one. The profile shows 150,000 or so clones, about 93% of them singletons. Notes on this clone: Antigen specificity is unknown.

The chain links TRBV9 to TRBJ1-1, with 9 bases identical to TRBD1. Here the sequenced sample was peripheral blood, taken on day 0 of AZD1222 vaccination. This clonotype was sampled from an adult in good health. The CDR3 is CASSDGTGEAFF. The DNA for the CDR3 is TGTGCCAGCAGCGATGGGACAGGGGAAGCTTTCTTT. The full variable domain, completed using reference TRBV9 and TRBJ1-1, is DSGVTQTPKHLITATGQRVTLRCSPRSGDLSVYWYQQSLDQGLQFLIQYYNGEERAKGNILERFSAQQFPDLHSELNLSSLELGDSALYFCASSDGTGEAFFGQGTRLTVV.